What follows are 20 T cell receptor beta chains derived from one specimen sequenced in a study of cytomegalovirus exposure and HLA in healthy donors. Primers for the PCR totalled 60 Vbeta and 13 Jbeta. Clones were sequenced by immunoSEQ multiplex PCR, and TCRdb holds only the in-frame ones, with some missing. Altogether about 210,000 clones are present, more than 80% being singletons, with the ten largest covering around 3%. The sequencing sample was made of PBMCs. These receptors were obtained from a man between 25 and 39 years old in good health and CMV-seronegative.

The chain has TRBV28 and TRBJ1-4, with D hard to call. The CDR3 totals 14 residues. Germline values: CDR1 MDHEN, CDR2 SYDVKM. V lost 6 bases to trimming and J lost 7 bases, with 15 bases between them. The CDR3 here is CASRPGGLVEKLFF. CDR3 DNA sequence: TGTGCCAGCAGACCTGGAGGGCTAGTTGAAAAACTGTTTTTT.

This chain uses TRBV5-6 with TRBJ2-7; D is possibly TRBD1 (6 bases). There are 13 residues in the CDR3. The germline gives CDR1 SGHDT, CDR2 YYEEEE. Trimming took 4 bases from V and 2 from J, leaving 10 bases between them. Written as DNA, the CDR3 is TGTGCCAGCAGCCGAAGACAGGCCTACGAGCAGTACTTC. Residues: CASSRRQAYEQYF. Looking up the rest from reference TRBV5-6 and TRBJ2-7 gives the full variable domain: DAGVTQSPTHLIKTRGQQVTLRCSPKSGHDTVSWYQQALGQGPQFIFQYYEEEERQRGNFPDRFSGHQFPNYSSELNVNALLLGDSALYLCASSRRQAYEQYFGPGTRLTVT.

In this sample, this clone turned up a few times. This chain connects TRBV7-9 to TRBJ1-4; the D is unclear. This CDR3 spans 15 amino acids. V lost 1 base to trimming and J lost 0 bases, with 6 bases between them. Germline assignment: CDR1 SEHNR and CDR2 FQNEAQ (reference sequence). CDR3 in DNA: TGTGCCAGCAGCTTAGGGCGGGCAACTAATGAAAAACTGTTTTTT. Translating it yields CASSLGRATNEKLFF.

This rearrangement joins TRBV5-4 to TRBJ2-5; 8 nucleotides agree with TRBD1. CDR1 and CDR2 (germline): SGHNT, YYREEE (reference sequence). CDR3 size: 15 residues. J gave up 5 bases and V 0 bases, and 6 bases lay outside the gene matches. CDR3 amino acids: CASSLGQGMMETQYF. In nucleotides, the CDR3 is TGTGCCAGCAGCTTGGGACAGGGGATGATGGAGACCCAGTACTTC.

J is TRBJ1-6 and V is TRBV2; 10 nucleotides agree with TRBD1. V shed 5 bases, J shed 9 bases, and the junction held 13 bases outside the gene matches. CDR3 length: 17 residues. In germline, CDR1 is SNHLY, CDR2 FYNNEI. The CDR3 reads CASSTRRTGGSSSPLHF. The CDR3 nucleotides are TGTGCCAGCAGTACCCGCAGGACAGGGGGATCCTCTTCACCCCTCCACTTT.

V and J are TRBV19 and TRBJ2-3, with TRBD1 matching 8 bases. CDR3 length equals 14 residues. Germline values: CDR1 LNHDA, CDR2 SQIVND (reference sequence). Trimming cost V 9 bases and J 0 bases; bases outside gene matches: 5. The CDR3 is CASRRTGSTDTQYF. The CDR3, as DNA: TGTGCCAGCCGCCGGACAGGGAGCACAGATACGCAGTATTTT.

The chain carries TRBV7-9 and TRBJ1-1; TRBD1 matches 8 bases. This CDR3 region has 13 residues. Germline V gene data show CDR1 as SEHNR and CDR2 as FQNEAQ (reference sequence). The junction had 4 bases not matched to a gene; V was cut back by 5 bases and J by 5 bases. This chain's CDR3 is CASSRTGRTEAFF. The CDR3, as DNA: TGTGCCAGCAGCCGGACAGGGAGGACTGAAGCTTTCTTT.

This clone was counted once. The chain recombines TRBV5-8 with TRBJ1-5; 10 bases map to TRBD1. This CDR3 is 15 amino acids long. The trim removed 0 bases at V and 5 bases at J, leaving 2 bases unmatched. Germline V lookup: CDR1 SGHTS, CDR2 YDEGEE. CDR3 nucleotide sequence: TGTGCCAGCAGCTTGGCGGACAGGGGGGATCAGCCCCAGCATTTT. Its protein is CASSLADRGDQPQHF.

The chain carries TRBV28 and TRBJ2-4; possible D gene TRBD2, 5 bases. The CDR3 is made up of 13 amino acids. Trimming removed 3 bases at V and 3 bases at J, with 6 bases between. The V gene's germline CDR1 is MDHEN and CDR2 SYDVKM. The CDR3 spells CASSFRGKNIQYF. In DNA form, the CDR3 reads TGTGCCAGCAGTTTCCGGGGCAAAAACATTCAGTACTTC.

CDR3 residues: CASSLRGPGNTIYF. In DNA, the CDR3 is TGTGCCAGCAGCTTGAGGGGGCCAGGAAACACCATATATTTT. The chain joins TRBV5-5 to TRBJ1-3; 7 bases line up with TRBD1. This CDR3 region has 14 residues. Per the germline V gene, CDR1 is SGHKS and CDR2 is YYEKEE (reference sequence). J gave up 4 bases and V 1 base, and 2 bases lay outside the gene matches. Combining the CDR3 with reference TRBV5-5 and TRBJ1-3 gives the whole variable domain DAGVTQSPTHLIKTRGQQVTLRCSPISGHKSVSWYQQVLGQGPQFIFQYYEKEERGRGNFPDRFSARQFPNYSSELNVNALLLGDSALYLCASSLRGPGNTIYFGEGSWLTVV.

V usage is TRBV2 and J usage is TRBJ1-4; 10 nucleotides match TRBD1. After removal of 5 bases from V and 7 bases from J, the junction contained 7 bases not matched to a gene. Germline CDR1 and CDR2: SNHLY and FYNNEI. CDR3 size: 15 residues. CDR3 nucleotide sequence: TGTGCCAGCAGTTCCGGGACAGGGGTAGTTGAAAAACTGTTTTTT. Protein sequence: CASSSGTGVVEKLFF.

The chain links TRBV7-3 to TRBJ1-2; weak D call: TRBD1 (6 bases). In germline, CDR1 is SGHTA, CDR2 FQGTGA. The CDR3 has 14 amino acids. V shed 0 bases and J shed 8 bases, with 13 bases lying between them. The CDR3 sequence: CASSLTPQGQGYTF. The DNA for the CDR3 is TGTGCCAGCAGCTTAACTCCCCAGGGACAAGGCTACACCTTC.

The rearrangement joins TRBV10-2 to TRBJ1-1; TRBD1 matches at 7 bases. Germline assignment: CDR1 WSHSY and CDR2 SAAADI. The ends lost 6 bases at V and 1 base at J; junction bases unmatched: 5. This CDR3 spans 14 amino acids. The CDR3: CASRDGTANTEAFF. The CDR3 DNA follows: TGCGCCAGCAGGGACGGGACAGCGAACACTGAAGCTTTCTTT.

This clone appeared a few times. The V gene is TRBV7-2, the J gene TRBJ1-3; a weak D match, TRBD1 (6 bases). The germline CDR1 and CDR2 sequences are SGHTA and FQGNSA. This CDR3 is built from 15 residues. The V and J ends lost 3 bases and 2 bases respectively, with 11 bases between them. CDR3 DNA: TGTGCCAGCAGCTTCTCAGGGGATCCTGGAAACACCATATATTTT. It is translated as CASSFSGDPGNTIYF.

This clone occurred a few times. CDR3 protein: CASSVGQGAYEQYF. For the CDR3, the DNA is TGTGCCAGCAGCGTGGGACAGGGGGCGTACGAGCAGTACTTC. The genes are TRBV7-9 and TRBJ2-7, with 12 bases lining up with TRBD1. V shed 5 bases and J 4 bases; nucleotides not matched to a gene: 3. The length of the CDR3 is 14 residues. Per germline, CDR1 SEHNR and CDR2 FQNEAQ (reference sequence).

This clone was found once. This chain connects TRBV5-4 to TRBJ2-3; TRBD2 matches at 7 bases. V shed 2 bases and J 4 bases; nucleotides not matched to a gene: 10. The CDR3 covers 16 residues. Germline CDR1 and CDR2: SGHNT and YYREEE (reference sequence). CDR3 sequence: CASSFPGGGSADTQYF. The CDR3 DNA reads as TGTGCCAGCAGCTTTCCGGGCGGGGGTAGCGCAGATACGCAGTATTTT.

V is TRBV10-1 and J is TRBJ1-5; possibly TRBD1 for D (6 bases). There are 15 residues in the CDR3. Germline V gives CDR1 WNHNN, CDR2 SYGVQD (reference sequence). V shed 2 bases and J shed 6 bases, with 14 bases lying between them. The CDR3 bases are TGCGCCAGCAGTGAGGCAGGGGAGCTTAGTCAGCCCCAGCATTTT. This translates into CASSEAGELSQPQHF.

V and J are TRBV4-3 and TRBJ2-5, with D tentatively TRBD1 (6 bases). This CDR3 is 15 amino acids long. The germline V gene encodes CDR1 LGHNA and CDR2 YSLEER. The V end lost 2 bases, the J end lost 3 bases, and 13 bases lay between the germline ends. The DNA of the CDR3 is TGCGCCAGCAGCCAATTCCGGGACACAGAAGAGACCCAGTACTTC. Protein sequence: CASSQFRDTEETQYF.

The chain carries TRBV6-5 and TRBJ1-1; a possible D gene is TRBD1 (5 bases). The CDR3 covers 16 residues. Trimming shortened V by 2 bases and J by 1 base, and 14 bases separated the two germline ends. Germline CDR1 and CDR2: MNHEY and SVGAGI. The CDR3 DNA follows: TGTGCCAGCAGTTACGTCATGGGACTGTCGAACACTGAAGCTTTCTTT. Translating it yields CASSYVMGLSNTEAFF.

V and J are TRBV27 and TRBJ1-2, with D perhaps matching TRBD1 (6 bases). CDR3 length: 15 amino acids. V was clipped by 5 bases and J by 7 bases, with 20 bases between them. The V gene's germline CDR1 is MNHEY and CDR2 SMNVEV (reference sequence). CDR3 nucleotide sequence: TGTGCCAGCAGTCACCCCGGCGGGGGCGATTGTGGCTACACCTTC. Protein sequence: CASSHPGGGDCGYTF.